The clone carrying this T cell receptor (beta chain) came up a few times. Its antigen is not known. Only in-frame clones appear in the TCRdb table, and some are missing; sequencing was by immunoSEQ multiplex PCR. The sample contains roughly 45,000 clones, around 70% of which appear only once. The V gene's germline CDR1 is SGDLS and CDR2 YYNGEE. V lost 3 bases and J 4 bases, leaving 13 bases between the germline ends. The CDR3 loop spans 14 amino acids. This specimen comes from a study of vaccination effects on CD4 cells after COVID-19. Study information: It was with roughly 9.5 IU/ml IL-2 and about 10 ug/ml peptides that some 1.9 million PBMC per well were cultured.

Upon completion of 10 to 11 days in culture, CD4+ T cells were isolated. The vaccine given was either BNT162b2 or mRNA-1273, in two doses. The healthy vaccine recipients, who had no prior SARS-CoV-2 infection, showed negative nucleocapsid antibodies. The sequences come from CD4+ T cells from PBMCs cultured without peptide, collected after COVID-19 vaccination. The V and J genes are TRBV9 and TRBJ1-2, with D possibly being TRBD1 (5 bases). The TCR sequence derives from a human donor who received a COVID-19 vaccine. Written as DNA, the CDR3 is TGTGCCAGCAGCGCAACGGGACCGCGCTATGGCTACACCTTC. Its translation: CASSATGPRYGYTF.